This T cell receptor (beta chain) was documented in a study of shared clonotypes between healthy human individuals. Method: immunoSEQ multiplex PCR; TCRdb's copy keeps in-frame clones and lacks some. Counted here are roughly 1,100,000 clones, roughly 75% occurring once; the ten biggest clones make up about 1.5%. The V end was cut by 0 bases, the J end by 4 bases, with 10 bases between. The CDR3 length is 14 residues. The V gene's germline CDR1 is SGHDT and CDR2 YYEEEE. This sequence joins TRBV5-6 and TRBJ2-5; D is uncertain. Sequencing was carried out using memory CD4+ T cells sorted from blood. As to subset: CD45RA-negative fraction. This receptor was obtained from a man between 18 and 29 years old in good health. CDR3 DNA: TGTGCCAGCAGCTTGGATGTCCCCGGAGAGACCCAGTACTTC. It translates to CASSLDVPGETQYF. Full variable domain (missing parts from reference TRBV5-6 and TRBJ2-5): DAGVTQSPTHLIKTRGQQVTLRCSPKSGHDTVSWYQQALGQGPQFIFQYYEEEERQRGNFPDRFSGHQFPNYSSELNVNALLLGDSALYLCASSLDVPGETQYFGPGTRLLVL.